These 20 T cell receptor beta chains came from one sample sequenced in a study of blood T cell repertoires in COVID-19. Only in-frame clones appear in the TCRdb table, and some are missing; sequencing was by immunoSEQ multiplex PCR. The sample yields about 120,000 clones, around four fifths seen once. Sequenced material: peripheral blood. Receptors originate from a man between 65 and 85 years old with acute or convalescent COVID-19.

The chain employs TRBV7-2 and TRBJ2-7; TRBD2 is a possible D gene (6 bases). The V end was cut by 1 base, the J end by 0 bases, with 16 bases between. The CDR3 sequence is 17 residues long. Germline V lookup: CDR1 SGHTA, CDR2 FQGNSA. Written as DNA, the CDR3 is TGTGCCAGCAGCTTAGGGCTCCTGGGACTGGCCTCCTACGAGCAGTACTTC. Its protein is CASSLGLLGLASYEQYF. Full variable domain (missing parts from reference TRBV7-2 and TRBJ2-7): GAGVSQSPSNKVTEKGKDVELRCDPISGHTALYWYRQSLGQGLEFLIYFQGNSAPDKSGLPSDRFSAERTGGSVSTLTIQRTQQEDSAVYLCASSLGLLGLASYEQYFGPGTRLTVT.

The chain couples TRBV5-1 to TRBJ1-5, with TRBD1 as a possible D gene (5 bases). Germline CDR1 SGHRS, CDR2 YFSETQ. The CDR3 is made up of 15 amino acids. V lost 4 bases to trimming and J lost 4 bases, with 15 bases between them. Here the CDR3 reads CASSAGVQENQPQHF. CDR3 nucleotides: TGCGCCAGCAGCGCCGGAGTACAGGAGAATCAGCCCCAGCATTTT.

This sequence joins TRBV29-1 and TRBJ1-5; D perhaps matches TRBD1 (6 bases). Germline assignment: CDR1 SQVTM and CDR2 ANQGSEA. The CDR3 is 15 amino acids. V lost 6 bases, J lost 0 bases, and 15 bases lay in between. CDR3 sequence: CSVGFGGPSNQPQHF. CDR3 sequence (DNA): TGCAGCGTGGGATTCGGGGGGCCTAGCAATCAGCCCCAGCATTTT.

The genes are TRBV5-1 and TRBJ1-2, with D hard to call. CDR1 SGHRS and CDR2 YFSETQ come from the germline V gene. The CDR3 covers 15 residues. V was clipped by 2 bases and J by 4 bases, with 15 bases between them. For the CDR3, the DNA is TGCGCCAGCAGCTTACAGAACACTCCCCTCTATGGCTACACCTTC. Amino acids: CASSLQNTPLYGYTF.

The genes are TRBV27 and TRBJ1-2; 8 bases fit TRBD1. V lost 3 bases, J lost 3 bases, and 6 bases stayed unmatched. The germline gives CDR1 MNHEY, CDR2 SMNVEV (reference sequence). This CDR3 region has 15 residues. The CDR3 here is CASSLIRGQDYGYTF. In nucleotides, the CDR3 is TGTGCCAGCAGTTTGATCAGGGGGCAGGACTATGGCTACACCTTC.

V is TRBV6-6 and J is TRBJ2-6; D call uncertain. V was shortened by 10 bases and J by 0 bases, with 13 bases between the two germline ends. The CDR3 extends over 15 amino acids. CDR1 and CDR2 (germline): MNHNY, SVGAGI (reference sequence). This chain's CDR3 is CATTATDSGANVLTF. The CDR3 DNA follows: TGTGCCACGACTGCCACTGACTCTGGGGCCAACGTCCTGACTTTC.

The chain uses TRBV29-1 and TRBJ2-1, with 13 bases aligning to TRBD2. CDR1 SQVTM and CDR2 ANQGSEA come from the germline V gene. The CDR3 sequence is 14 residues long. The CDR3 bases are TGCAGTGCTAGACTAGCGGGAGGCGCGGGAGAGCAGTTCTTC. The encoded protein is CSARLAGGAGEQFF.

The rearrangement links TRBV10-3 to TRBJ1-2, with 8 positions matching TRBD1. J lost 2 bases, V lost 10 bases, and 3 bases had no gene match. Per germline, CDR1 ENHRY and CDR2 SYGVKD. The length of the CDR3 is 12 residues. The CDR3 here is CANRQGNYGYTF. CDR3 sequence (DNA): TGTGCCAACCGACAGGGGAACTATGGCTACACCTTC.

This clone was seen a few times. The chain has TRBV10-3 and TRBJ2-7; D unclear. Per germline, CDR1 ENHRY and CDR2 SYGVKD. The CDR3 covers 12 residues. V was shortened by 4 bases and J by 3 bases, with 7 bases between the two germline ends. CDR3 region: CAISGDFYEQYF. In DNA form, the CDR3 reads TGTGCCATCAGTGGAGATTTCTACGAGCAGTACTTC.

The V gene is TRBV6-4, the J gene TRBJ2-2; 8 bases agree with TRBD2. The CDR3 sequence is 15 residues long. J gave up 7 bases and V 0 bases, and 4 bases lay outside the gene matches. CDR1 is MRHNA, CDR2 SNTAGT, per germline. This CDR3 is CASSDSGLANGELFF. Here the CDR3 DNA reads TGTGCCAGCAGTGACTCTGGACTAGCTAACGGGGAGCTGTTTTTT.

The genes are TRBV15 and TRBJ2-1, with TRBD2 identical over 13 bases. The CDR3 extends over 18 amino acids. The germline V gene encodes CDR1 LNHNV and CDR2 YYDKDF (reference sequence). With V trimmed by 0 bases and J by 6 bases, 8 bases remained unmatched. DNA for the CDR3: TGTGCCACCAGCAGAGATGGGCCCGGACTAGCGGGAGTCAATGAGCAGTTCTTC. Amino acids: CATSRDGPGLAGVNEQFF.

The V and J genes are TRBV7-3 and TRBJ1-1; D perhaps matches TRBD1 (6 bases). Germline V gene data show CDR1 as SGHTA and CDR2 as FQGTGA. This CDR3 spans 16 amino acids. V was trimmed by 5 bases and J by 10 bases, leaving 26 bases between them. The CDR3 protein is CASSPQALGGRGGAFF. The CDR3 coding sequence is TGTGCCAGCAGCCCCCAAGCCCTGGGGGGGCGGGGAGGAGCTTTCTTT.

The chain combines TRBV27 with TRBJ2-7, with 9 bases matching TRBD1. This CDR3 contains 15 residues. The trim removed 5 bases at V and 2 bases at J, leaving 7 bases unmatched. In germline, CDR1 is MNHEY, CDR2 SMNVEV (reference sequence). Here the CDR3 reads CASSPGQGRAYEQYF. The CDR3 nucleotides read TGTGCCAGCAGTCCGGGACAGGGAAGGGCCTACGAGCAGTACTTC.

The chain is built from TRBV19 and TRBJ1-2; no clear D gene. The CDR3 length is 15 residues. With 7 bases removed from V and 0 bases from J, the gap between germline ends came to 15 bases. Germline V gives CDR1 LNHDA, CDR2 SQIVND (reference sequence). The DNA of the CDR3 is TGTGCCAGTACCTCTTCCCGGTTAGCTAACTATGGCTACACCTTC. Translation: CASTSSRLANYGYTF. Full variable domain (remainder filled in from reference TRBV19 and TRBJ1-2): DGGITQSPKYLFRKEGQNVTLSCEQNLNHDAMYWYRQDPGQGLRLIYYSQIVNDFQKGDIAEGYSVSREKKESFPLTVTSAQKNPTAFYLCASTSSRLANYGYTFGSGTRLTVV.

This chain joins TRBV19 and TRBJ1-5; perhaps TRBD1 as D (6 bases). This CDR3 has 17 residues. V lost 4 bases and J 3 bases, leaving 19 bases between the germline ends. Germline V gene data show CDR1 as LNHDA and CDR2 as SQIVND (reference sequence). In DNA, the CDR3 is TGTGCCAGTAGTAACCCCCCCACAACAGGGTTCAATCAGCCCCAGCATTTT. Residues: CASSNPPTTGFNQPQHF.

The V and J genes are TRBV12-3 or TRBV12-4 and TRBJ1-2, with 9 positions matching TRBD1. The CDR3 length is 13 residues. The trim removed 8 bases at V and 6 bases at J, leaving 7 bases unmatched. The CDR3 DNA is TGTGCCAGCCAAACAGGGGGCTGGAATGGCTACACCTTC. The encoded protein is CASQTGGWNGYTF.

V and J are TRBV7-3 and TRBJ1-2; TRBD1 matches at 7 bases. V was clipped by 4 bases and J by 9 bases; unmatched bases: 5. Germline CDR1 is SGHTA and CDR2 is FQGTGA. The length of the CDR3 is 12 residues. The CDR3 region is CASSSLTGSYTF. DNA of the CDR3: TGTGCCAGCAGCTCCTTGACAGGGAGCTACACCTTC.

The chain couples TRBV6-2 or TRBV6-3 to TRBJ2-1; 15 bases fit TRBD2. CDR1 is MNHEY and CDR2 is SVGEGT in the germline V gene. The trim removed 0 bases at V and 0 bases at J, leaving 6 bases unmatched. CDR3 length: 20 residues. The CDR3 nucleotides read TGTGCCAGCAGTTACTCGAAGGGACTAGCGGGAGGTTCCTCCTACAATGAGCAGTTCTTC. This gives the protein CASSYSKGLAGGSSYNEQFF.

This sequence joins TRBV5-8 and TRBJ1-1; D may be TRBD1 (6 bases). The CDR3 consists of 15 residues. V lost 4 bases and J 6 bases, leaving 19 bases between the germline ends. The germline V gene has CDR1 SGHTS and CDR2 YDEGEE. The CDR3 loop is CASSALARGRSEAFF. In DNA, the CDR3 is TGTGCCAGCAGCGCCCTGGCCAGGGGAAGGTCTGAAGCTTTCTTT.

This chain joins TRBV30 and TRBJ2-3; D unclear. Looked up from germline, CDR1 is GTSNPN and CDR2 is SVGIG (reference sequence). V was pared by 0 bases and J by 2 bases, with 9 bases between. The CDR3 has 14 residues. The CDR3 spells CAWSVMADTDTQYF. In nucleotides, the CDR3 is TGTGCCTGGAGTGTGATGGCTGACACAGATACGCAGTATTTT.